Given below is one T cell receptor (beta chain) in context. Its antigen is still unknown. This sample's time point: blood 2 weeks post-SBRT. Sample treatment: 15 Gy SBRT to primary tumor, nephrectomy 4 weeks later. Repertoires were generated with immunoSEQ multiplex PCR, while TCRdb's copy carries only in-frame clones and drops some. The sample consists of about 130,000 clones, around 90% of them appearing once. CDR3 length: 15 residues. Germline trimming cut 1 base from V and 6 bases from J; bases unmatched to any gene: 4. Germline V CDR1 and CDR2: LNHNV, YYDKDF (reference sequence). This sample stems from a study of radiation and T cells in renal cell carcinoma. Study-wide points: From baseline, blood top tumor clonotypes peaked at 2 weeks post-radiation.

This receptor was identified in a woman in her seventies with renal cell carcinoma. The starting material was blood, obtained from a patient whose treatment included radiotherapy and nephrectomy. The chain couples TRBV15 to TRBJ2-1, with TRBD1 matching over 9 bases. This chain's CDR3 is CATSRGGQGSNEQFF. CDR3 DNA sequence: TGTGCCACCAGCAGAGGGGGACAGGGAAGCAATGAGCAGTTCTTC.